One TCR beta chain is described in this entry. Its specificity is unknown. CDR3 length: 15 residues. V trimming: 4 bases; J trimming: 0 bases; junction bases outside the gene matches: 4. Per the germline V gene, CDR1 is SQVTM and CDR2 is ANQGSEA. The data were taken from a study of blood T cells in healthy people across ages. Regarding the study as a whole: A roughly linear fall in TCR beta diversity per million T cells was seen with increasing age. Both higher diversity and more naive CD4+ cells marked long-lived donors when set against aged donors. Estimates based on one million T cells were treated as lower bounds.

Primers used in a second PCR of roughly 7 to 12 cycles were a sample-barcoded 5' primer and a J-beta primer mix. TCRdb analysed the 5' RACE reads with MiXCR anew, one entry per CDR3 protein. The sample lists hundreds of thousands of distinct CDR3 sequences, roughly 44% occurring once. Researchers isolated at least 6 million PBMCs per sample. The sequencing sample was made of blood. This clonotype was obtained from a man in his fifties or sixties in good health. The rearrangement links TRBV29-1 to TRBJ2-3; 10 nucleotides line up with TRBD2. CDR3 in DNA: TGCAGCGTTGCGACTAGCGGGTCTAGCACAGATACGCAGTATTTT. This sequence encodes CSVATSGSSTDTQYF.